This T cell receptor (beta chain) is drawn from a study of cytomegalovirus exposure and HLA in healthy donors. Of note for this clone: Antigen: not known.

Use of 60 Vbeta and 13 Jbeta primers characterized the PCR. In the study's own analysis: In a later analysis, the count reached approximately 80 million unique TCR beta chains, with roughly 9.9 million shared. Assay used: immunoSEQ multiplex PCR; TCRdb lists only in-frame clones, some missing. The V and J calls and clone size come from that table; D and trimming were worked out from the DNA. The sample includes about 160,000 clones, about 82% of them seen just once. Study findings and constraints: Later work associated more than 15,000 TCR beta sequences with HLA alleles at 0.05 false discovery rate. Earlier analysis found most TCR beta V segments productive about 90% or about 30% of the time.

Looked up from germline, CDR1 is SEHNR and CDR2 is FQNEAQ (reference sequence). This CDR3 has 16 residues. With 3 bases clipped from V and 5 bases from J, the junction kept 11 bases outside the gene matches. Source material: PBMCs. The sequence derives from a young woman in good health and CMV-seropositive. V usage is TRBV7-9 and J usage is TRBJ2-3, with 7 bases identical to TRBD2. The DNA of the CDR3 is TGTGCCAGCAGCTTCTGGATAGCGGGCGGGGGAGATACGCAGTATTTT. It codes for CASSFWIAGGGDTQYF.